The 25 T cell receptor beta chains given below trace back to one sample, sequenced in a study of cytomegalovirus exposure and HLA in healthy donors. The protocol was immunoSEQ multiplex PCR, while the TCRdb copy is restricted to in-frame clones and leaves out a portion. The sample records 150,000 to 200,000 clones, approximately 86% being singletons. Input material: PBMCs. The source of these receptors is a man aged 18 to 30 in good health and CMV-seropositive.

J is TRBJ2-7 and V is TRBV18; D perhaps matches TRBD1 (6 bases). Germline V gene lookup returns CDR1 KGHSH and CDR2 LQKENI. This CDR3 spans 13 amino acids. Trimming pared 6 bases from V and 6 bases from J, leaving 15 bases between. CDR3 sequence (DNA): TGTGCCAGCTCGGACCAACAGGGTGGCGAGCAGTACTTC. Its protein is CASSDQQGGEQYF.

This rearrangement joins TRBV2 to TRBJ1-1; unclear D gene. Between the trimmed V and J ends, which lost 10 bases and 1 base, there was a span of 16 bases. CDR1 and CDR2 (germline): SNHLY, FYNNEI. This CDR3 is built from 14 residues. Written as DNA, the CDR3 is TGTGCCATCCTCGGCGGGTCGAAGAACACTGAAGCTTTCTTT. As protein: CAILGGSKNTEAFF.

The rearrangement joins TRBV5-6 to TRBJ2-2, with D tentatively TRBD1 (5 bases). Trimming left V 0 bases short and J 2 bases short, with 8 bases between. Germline values: CDR1 SGHDT, CDR2 YYEEEE. This CDR3 has 15 amino acids. CDR3 residues: CASSLGGANTGELFF. Here the CDR3 DNA reads TGTGCCAGCAGCTTGGGTGGGGCCAACACCGGGGAGCTGTTTTTT.

Of note for this clone: The junction differs from germline at one of its ends, possibly a read error. The chain uses TRBV15 and TRBJ1-2; no reliable D call. The CDR3 is 14 residues long. From germline, CDR1 is LNHNV and CDR2 YYDKDF (reference sequence). CDR3 loop: CATSNPARVDFFFF. The CDR3 DNA follows: TGTGCCACCAGCAACCCCGCTCGGGTCGACTTCTTCTTCTTC.

This rearrangement joins TRBV6-6 to TRBJ1-5; no clear D. Per the germline V gene, CDR1 is MNHNY and CDR2 is SVGAGI (reference sequence). V was pared by 5 bases and J by 8 bases, with 22 bases between. This CDR3 has 16 amino acids. The CDR3 region has the DNA TGTGCCAGCAGTAGGGAAGGAGGGAGGGTTCGGGAGCCCCAGCATTTT. It translates to CASSREGGRVREPQHF.

The CDR3 spells CASSSPYEQYF. The CDR3 DNA reads TGTGCCAGCAGTTCTCCCTACGAGCAGTACTTC. The chain is built from TRBV27 and TRBJ2-7; D remains unclear. CDR1 is MNHEY, CDR2 SMNVEV, per germline (reference sequence). The V and J ends lost 4 bases and 2 bases respectively, with 3 bases between them. The CDR3 has 11 residues.

This chain joins TRBV28 and TRBJ2-1, with 7 bases aligning to TRBD2. In germline, CDR1 is MDHEN, CDR2 SYDVKM. V shed 3 bases, J shed 6 bases, and the junction held 5 bases outside the gene matches. This CDR3 region has 14 residues. In DNA, the CDR3 is TGTGCCAGCAGTTTGGGGAGCGGGGCCAATGAGCAGTTCTTC. It yields the protein CASSLGSGANEQFF.

The rearrangement joins TRBV2 to TRBJ1-4; 7 bases are a match to TRBD1. Germline V gives CDR1 SNHLY, CDR2 FYNNEI. The V segment lost 7 bases and the J segment 5 bases; nucleotides outside the gene matches: 7. There are 14 residues in the CDR3. The CDR3 is CASTRDRQNEKLFF. The CDR3 nucleotides are TGTGCCAGCACCCGGGACAGACAAAATGAAAAACTGTTTTTT.

This chain uses TRBV6-1 with TRBJ1-2; no definite D call. V gave up 6 bases and J gave up 0 bases, with 11 bases separating them. This CDR3 comprises 14 residues. CDR1 and CDR2 from the germline V gene are MNHNS and SASEGT. CDR3 amino acids: CASSRTDSNYGYTF. The CDR3 coding sequence is TGTGCCAGCAGCCGGACGGACTCTAACTATGGCTACACCTTC.

This chain connects TRBV6-5 to TRBJ2-3, with unresolved D. This CDR3 contains 14 residues. Germline-derived CDR1 and CDR2 are MNHEY and SVGAGI. With 6 bases removed from V and 0 bases from J, the gap between germline ends came to 10 bases. CDR3 in DNA: TGTGCCAGCAGCCCTTACAAGAGCACAGATACGCAGTATTTT. It translates to CASSPYKSTDTQYF.

This clone has only one observation. The chain joins TRBV6-5 to TRBJ1-2; D possibly corresponds to TRBD1 (6 bases). V lost 1 base to trimming and J lost 7 bases, with 13 bases between them. The CDR3 is 14 amino acids. Germline V gives CDR1 MNHEY, CDR2 SVGAGI. CDR3 nucleotides: TGTGCCAGCAGTTACTTGGGGGCGCAGAGTGGCTACACCTTC. Its protein product is CASSYLGAQSGYTF.

This clone has just one count. The rearrangement joins TRBV5-1 to TRBJ2-7; 7 bases fit TRBD1. This CDR3 region has 17 residues. Germline trimming cut 1 base from V and 4 bases from J; bases unmatched to any gene: 14. Germline CDR1 is SGHRS and CDR2 is YFSETQ. The chain's CDR3 is CASSLWPNDRVGYEQYF. The CDR3 DNA reads TGCGCCAGCAGCTTGTGGCCCAACGACAGGGTGGGTTACGAGCAGTACTTC.

V and J are TRBV9 and TRBJ2-3; 8 bases align to TRBD2. The CDR3 has 17 residues. Germline assignment: CDR1 SGDLS and CDR2 YYNGEE. V lost 4 bases, J lost 5 bases, and 15 bases stayed unmatched. In nucleotides, the CDR3 is TGTGCCAGCAGCCCCCCGCTGACCCGGGAGGGACGAGATACGCAGTATTTT. Translation gives CASSPPLTREGRDTQYF.

V gene TRBV7-9 combines with J gene TRBJ2-3, with 8 bases matching TRBD2. This CDR3 is 17 amino acids long. V was pared by 5 bases and J by 4 bases, with 14 bases of the junction left unmatched. The germline gives CDR1 SEHNR, CDR2 FQNEAQ (reference sequence). CDR3 protein: CASSPQDSGGGADTQYF. In DNA form, the CDR3 reads TGTGCCAGCAGCCCCCAGGACAGCGGGGGAGGAGCAGATACGCAGTATTTT. Full variable domain (remainder filled in from reference TRBV7-9 and TRBJ2-3): DTGVSQNPRHKITKRGQNVTFRCDPISEHNRLYWYRQTLGQGPEFLTYFQNEAQLEKSRLLSDRFSAERPKGSFSTLEIQRTEQGDSAMYLCASSPQDSGGGADTQYFGPGTRLTVL.

V usage is TRBV28 and J usage is TRBJ1-1; D may be TRBD1 (6 bases). The length of the CDR3 is 12 residues. Germline CDR1 and CDR2: MDHEN and SYDVKM. Trimming removed 10 bases at V and 13 bases at J, with 22 bases between. The CDR3 sequence is CATDRYRGHDFF. For the CDR3, the DNA is TGTGCCACAGACAGGTACAGAGGGCATGATTTCTTT.

The V and J genes are TRBV19 and TRBJ1-2; 8 bases match TRBD1. The CDR3 is 19 residues long. The germline CDR1 and CDR2 sequences are LNHDA and SQIVND (reference sequence). After removal of 5 bases from V and 1 base from J, the junction contained 18 bases not matched to a gene. CDR3 coding DNA: TGTGCCAGTAGTCCGACAGGGGACCTTGCCTTTGTCATTAACTATGGCTACACCTTC. Protein: CASSPTGDLAFVINYGYTF.

To note about this clone: Its ends do not fully match the called genes, so a read error is possible. The chain carries TRBV7-7 and TRBJ2-5; 14 bases line up with TRBD2. CDR3 size: 15 residues. CDR1 is SSHAT and CDR2 is FNYEAQ in the germline V gene (reference sequence). The CDR3 is CASSPGLAGEETQYF. Written as DNA, the CDR3 is TGTGCTAGCAGCCCGGGACTAGCGGGAGAAGAGACCCAGTACTTC.

This clone was seen only once. V is TRBV15 and J is TRBJ1-1; D gene uncertain. The length of the CDR3 is 15 residues. V dropped 3 bases and J dropped 3 bases, with 14 bases sitting between them. Looked up from germline, CDR1 is LNHNV and CDR2 is YYDKDF (reference sequence). The CDR3 region is CATSSDTYTDTEAFF. In DNA, the CDR3 is TGTGCCACCAGCAGTGACACCTACACCGACACTGAAGCTTTCTTT.

This clone came up a few times. The identical CDR3 is also encoded by other nucleotide sequences in the sample. CDR3 in amino acids: CASSLGRAYEQYF. Here the CDR3 DNA reads TGTGCCAGCAGCTTAGGCAGGGCCTACGAGCAGTACTTC. The chain combines TRBV13 with TRBJ2-7, with D possibly TRBD1 on 5 matching bases. The CDR3 extends over 13 amino acids. From germline, CDR1 is PRHDT and CDR2 FYEKMQ (reference sequence). Trimming shortened V by 0 bases and J by 2 bases, and 5 bases separated the two germline ends.

V is TRBV7-9 and J is TRBJ2-1; TRBD2 matches 7 bases. Per germline, CDR1 SEHNR and CDR2 FQNEAQ (reference sequence). Unmatched junction bases numbered 16, after V lost 1 base and J lost 7 bases. This CDR3 spans 18 amino acids. The CDR3: CASSLVSVRGGSGNEQFF. In DNA form, the CDR3 reads TGTGCCAGCAGCTTAGTATCGGTACGTGGCGGGAGTGGGAATGAGCAGTTCTTC.

CDR3 protein: CSAASYEQYF. The CDR3 region has the DNA TGCAGTGCCGCGTCATACGAGCAGTACTTC. The chain links TRBV20-1 to TRBJ2-7; no firm D call. Trimming removed 6 bases at V and 4 bases at J, with 7 bases between. This CDR3 is 10 amino acids long. CDR1 is DFQATT and CDR2 is SNEGSKA in the germline V gene (reference sequence).

The chain couples TRBV9 to TRBJ2-5, with TRBD2 matching over 9 bases. The CDR3 has 14 residues. Germline V gene data show CDR1 as SGDLS and CDR2 as YYNGEE. With V trimmed by 3 bases and J by 2 bases, 2 bases remained unmatched. Here the CDR3 reads CASSESGGQETQYF. In nucleotides, the CDR3 is TGTGCCAGCAGCGAGAGCGGGGGGCAAGAGACCCAGTACTTC.

The V gene is TRBV7-9, the J gene TRBJ2-7; D gene ambiguous. V was clipped by 0 bases and J by 3 bases, with 6 bases between them. The germline V gene encodes CDR1 SEHNR and CDR2 FQNEAQ (reference sequence). The CDR3 runs to 13 residues. The chain's CDR3 is CASSLALSYEQYF. The CDR3 nucleotides are TGTGCCAGCAGCTTAGCATTGAGCTACGAGCAGTACTTC.

This chain links TRBV28 with TRBJ1-2; possible D gene TRBD1, 5 bases. CDR1 and CDR2 (germline): MDHEN, SYDVKM. The V gene lost 6 bases and the J gene lost 4 bases, with 21 bases spanning the gap. The length of the CDR3 is 16 residues. This CDR3 reads CASRVNGGSSFYGYTF. The CDR3 DNA reads TGTGCCAGCAGGGTGAACGGGGGGAGTAGTTTCTATGGCTACACCTTC.

The V and J genes are TRBV28 and TRBJ2-7, with unresolved D. Germline V CDR1 and CDR2: MDHEN, SYDVKM. The V gene lost 1 base and the J gene lost 0 bases, with 10 bases spanning the gap. The CDR3 is 15 residues long. The chain's CDR3 is CASSLLSEISYEQYF. The CDR3 nucleotides are TGTGCCAGCAGTTTATTGAGTGAAATCTCCTACGAGCAGTACTTC.